This entry lists 29 T cell receptor beta chains sequenced from one sample in a study of blood T cells in healthy people across ages. Sample-barcoded 5' priming and a J-beta primer mix drove a second PCR of about 6 to 11 cycles. In TCRdb, the 5' RACE reads were re-called with MiXCR into one record per CDR3 protein. Of just under 550,000 distinct CDR3 sequences in the sample, about 25% were seen once. These data were likewise used in another study, on T cells of mothers and their children.

Sequencing input: blood. The receptors were gathered from a boy aged 5-17 years in good health.

The CDR3 loop reads CAISESGGLRIEQYF. CDR3 DNA: TGTGCCATCAGTGAGTCCGGAGGGTTACGTATCGAGCAGTACTTC. J is TRBJ2-7 and V is TRBV10-3; maybe TRBD2 (6 bases). Germline V gene sequence: CDR1 ENHRY, CDR2 SYGVKD. This CDR3 spans 15 amino acids. The ends were cut back, 0 bases at V and 6 bases at J, with 15 bases in the middle.

This clonotype was counted only a few times. The chain joins TRBV3-1 to TRBJ1-2; D possibly corresponds to TRBD1 (5 bases). CDR3 size: 14 residues. V lost 3 bases and J lost 7, with 15 bases in between. The germline CDR1 and CDR2 sequences are LGHDT and YNNKEL (reference sequence). The CDR3 is CASSQIEGASGYTF. CDR3 DNA: TGTGCCAGCAGCCAGATAGAAGGGGCGTCTGGCTACACCTTC.

The CDR3 here is CASSPSPGVQFF. The DNA of the CDR3 is TGTGCCAGCAGCCCGTCTCCGGGAGTGCAGTTCTTC. The rearrangement uses TRBV7-9 and TRBJ2-1; possibly TRBD2 for D (6 bases). This CDR3 has 12 residues. Trimming cost V 5 bases and J 12 bases, with 14 bases left between them. The germline V gene has CDR1 SEHNR and CDR2 FQNEAQ (reference sequence).

This clonotype was recorded a few times. V and J are TRBV6-5 and TRBJ2-2; D gene uncertain. CDR1 is MNHEY and CDR2 is SVGAGI in the germline V gene. V lost 5 bases, J lost 6 bases, and 13 bases lay in between. This CDR3 has 14 residues. The CDR3 sequence: CASSRNRTPGELFF. Written as DNA, the CDR3 is TGTGCCAGCAGTCGCAACCGCACCCCCGGGGAGCTGTTTTTT.

CDR3 in amino acids: CASRRTSGGIQETQYF. CDR3 nucleotides: TGCGCCAGCAGGAGGACTAGCGGGGGAATCCAAGAGACCCAGTACTTC. The chain joins TRBV5-1 to TRBJ2-5; TRBD2 matches 13 bases. CDR1 SGHRS and CDR2 YFSETQ come from the germline V gene. The CDR3 extends over 16 amino acids. V dropped 5 bases and J dropped 1; count of bases not matched to a gene: 5.

This clonotype was observed a handful of times. The chain combines TRBV30 with TRBJ2-7; possibly TRBD1 for D (5 bases). Trimming removed 3 bases at V and 0 bases at J, with 15 bases between. The CDR3 spans 15 residues. Germline CDR1 GTSNPN, CDR2 SVGIG (reference sequence). The CDR3 DNA is TGTGCCTGGAGCTCCAGAGACAGTTACTCCTACGAGCAGTACTTC. Protein product: CAWSSRDSYSYEQYF.

This sequence joins TRBV14 and TRBJ1-6, with unresolved D. V was shortened by 3 bases and J by 9 bases, with 9 bases between the two germline ends. Germline CDR1 is SGHDN and CDR2 is FVKESK. The CDR3 length is 13 residues. The CDR3 region has the DNA TGTGCCAGCAGCCAGTCGGCGGCTTCACCCCTCCACTTT. Amino acid sequence: CASSQSAASPLHF.

This chain links TRBV20-1 with TRBJ2-7; either TRBD1 or TRBD2 may supply D (5 bases each). Germline values: CDR1 DFQATT, CDR2 SNEGSKA (reference sequence). V lost 3 bases, J lost 2 bases, and 14 bases lay in between. The CDR3 loop spans 14 amino acids. The CDR3 DNA sequence: TGCAGTGCTAGGCCGGGACGCATGGCCTACGAGCAGTACTTC. It yields the protein CSARPGRMAYEQYF.

This clonotype was observed once. J is TRBJ2-1 and V is TRBV6-2 or TRBV6-3; 7 bases are shared with TRBD2. The germline gives CDR1 MNHEY, CDR2 SVGEGT. V lost 7 bases and J lost 7; bases outside the gene matches: 10. This CDR3 spans 14 amino acids. CDR3 residues: CASNRAGTKNEQFF. The CDR3 DNA sequence: TGTGCCAGCAATCGCGCCGGGACTAAAAATGAGCAGTTCTTC.

This clonotype has just a few counts. J is TRBJ1-2 and V is TRBV20-1; D not resolved. With 6 bases removed from V and 2 bases from J, the gap between germline ends came to 10 bases. There are 12 residues in the CDR3. CDR1 and CDR2 (germline): DFQATT, SNEGSKA (reference sequence). The CDR3 reads CSARASNYGYTF. The CDR3 coding sequence is TGCAGTGCCCGGGCATCAAACTATGGCTACACCTTC.

This sequence joins TRBV20-1 and TRBJ2-5; 8 bases map to TRBD2. The V gene's germline CDR1 is DFQATT and CDR2 SNEGSKA (reference sequence). The ends lost 5 bases at V and 4 bases at J; junction bases unmatched: 3. The CDR3 length is 12 residues. The CDR3 here is CSAPREGETQYF. For the CDR3, the DNA is TGCAGTGCTCCACGGGAGGGAGAGACCCAGTACTTC.

This clonotype showed up just a few times. The chain is built from TRBV27 and TRBJ2-5, with TRBD2 identical over 11 bases. The CDR3 loop spans 15 amino acids. The germline CDR1 and CDR2 sequences are MNHEY and SMNVEV (reference sequence). With 6 bases clipped from V and 2 bases from J, the junction kept 5 bases outside the gene matches. CDR3 residues: CASRTPSGGQETQYF. CDR3 DNA: TGTGCCAGCAGAACCCCTAGCGGGGGGCAAGAGACCCAGTACTTC.

This clonotype was seen once. The chain links TRBV2 to TRBJ1-5; possible D gene TRBD1, 6 bases. The CDR3 totals 14 residues. Looked up from germline, CDR1 is SNHLY and CDR2 is FYNNEI. Between the trimmed V and J ends, which lost 4 bases and 7 bases, there was a span of 14 bases. CDR3 DNA sequence: TGTGCCAGCAGTGTAGGGGGTCGTGAACAGCCCCAGCATTTT. Protein product: CASSVGGREQPQHF.

This clonotype turned up a few times. V gene TRBV20-1 combines with J gene TRBJ2-5, with D maybe TRBD2 (5 bases). The DNA end is a closer match to TRBJ2-7, so the J assignment may be wrong. The germline CDR1 and CDR2 sequences are DFQATT and SNEGSKA (reference sequence). CDR3 length equals 12 residues. The DNA for the CDR3 is TGCAGTGCTAGTGAGGGCACCTACGAGCAGTACTTC. Its protein product is CSASEGTYEQYF.

This clonotype has only a few counts. One junction end disagrees with the germline gene, perhaps due to a read error. CDR3 sequence: CASSEAQEAGYQGTQYF. For the CDR3, the DNA is TGTGCCAGCAGTGAAGCACAGGAGGCAGGGTACCAAGGGACCCAGTACTTC. The chain recombines TRBV6-1 with TRBJ2-5; D could derive from TRBD1 or TRBD2 (5 bases each). Germline values: CDR1 MNHNS, CDR2 SASEGT. The CDR3 has 17 amino acids.

This CDR3 is CASNSLGLDYNEQFF. The CDR3 coding sequence is TGTGCCAGCAACTCCCTAGGGTTAGACTACAATGAGCAGTTCTTC. The V call is TRBV28, the J call TRBJ2-1; D remains ambiguous. The CDR3 covers 15 residues. Germline assignment: CDR1 MDHEN and CDR2 SYDVKM. With 7 bases removed from V and 3 bases from J, the gap between germline ends came to 16 bases.

The chain has TRBV2 and TRBJ1-2; D gene uncertain. Trimming pared 6 bases from V and 3 bases from J, leaving 17 bases between. The CDR3 contains 15 residues. CDR1 and CDR2 (germline): SNHLY, FYNNEI. CDR3 nucleotides: TGTGCCAGCAGGCTGGAGGCCGTGGGGTACTATGGCTACACCTTC. Translation: CASRLEAVGYYGYTF.

The DNA of the CDR3 is TGTGCCAGCAGCTTAGGACCGGAATACGAGCAGTACTTC. Translation gives CASSLGPEYEQYF. V usage is TRBV7-3 and J usage is TRBJ2-5; no reliable D call. The DNA end favors TRBJ2-7, so the J call may be wrong. Germline V gene data show CDR1 as SGHTA and CDR2 as FQGTGA. The CDR3 extends over 13 amino acids.

This clonotype was counted only a few times. The rearrangement uses TRBV4-2 and TRBJ2-3; a possible D gene is TRBD1 (6 bases). Trimming cost V 5 bases and J 2 bases, with 14 bases left between them. This CDR3 has 15 amino acids. Germline V lookup: CDR1 LGHNA, CDR2 YNFKEQ. CDR3 sequence (DNA): TGTGCCAGCAGCGTTAGGACAGTAAACACAGATACGCAGTATTTT. This translates into CASSVRTVNTDTQYF.

This clonotype showed up just a few times. The V gene is TRBV20-1, the J gene TRBJ2-5, with TRBD2 matching over 10 bases. Germline V CDR1 and CDR2: DFQATT, SNEGSKA (reference sequence). Germline trimming cut 6 bases from V and 4 bases from J; bases unmatched to any gene: 8. This CDR3 contains 14 residues. This CDR3 reads CSAVQRGGRETQYF. CDR3 in DNA: TGCAGTGCGGTCCAGCGGGGGGGCCGAGAGACCCAGTACTTC.

This clonotype was detected only once. The chain links TRBV5-1 to TRBJ2-5, with D possibly being TRBD1 (6 bases). The end of the DNA aligns better with TRBJ2-7, so the J call may be wrong. The germline V gene encodes CDR1 SGHRS and CDR2 YFSETQ. The CDR3 has 16 residues. CDR3: CASSLQIRDTVYEQYF. CDR3 sequence (DNA): TGCGCCAGCAGCCTGCAAATCCGGGACACAGTTTACGAGCAGTACTTC.

The chain combines TRBV7-9 with TRBJ2-4; 11 nucleotides match TRBD2. The CDR3 sequence is 16 residues long. After removal of 5 bases from V and 0 bases from J, the junction contained 3 bases not matched to a gene. In germline, CDR1 is SEHNR, CDR2 FQNEAQ (reference sequence). The CDR3 DNA is TGTGCCAGCAGCAAGACTAGCGGGGTAGCCAAAAACATTCAGTACTTC. Translating gives CASSKTSGVAKNIQYF.

The chain employs TRBV28 and TRBJ1-1, with a weak D call TRBD1 (6 bases). Trimming removed 2 bases from V and 0 bases from J, with 13 bases in between. The CDR3 consists of 16 residues. Germline CDR1 reads MDHEN; CDR2 reads SYDVKM. The chain's CDR3 is CASSLNQGRMNTEAFF. In nucleotides, the CDR3 is TGTGCCAGCAGTTTAAACCAGGGGAGGATGAACACTGAAGCTTTCTTT.

The rearrangement joins TRBV3-1 to TRBJ1-5; D may be TRBD1 (5 bases). Trimming pared 4 bases from V and 3 bases from J, leaving 16 bases between. CDR3 length: 16 residues. CDR1 LGHDT and CDR2 YNNKEL come from the germline V gene (reference sequence). The CDR3 spells CASSLLGRGFNQPQHF. CDR3 bases: TGTGCCAGCAGCCTGCTCGGTCGGGGGTTCAATCAGCCCCAGCATTTT.

This clonotype was counted only a few times. This sequence joins TRBV28 and TRBJ2-4; 10 bases map to TRBD1. The CDR3 has 16 amino acids. Germline CDR1 MDHEN, CDR2 SYDVKM. The junction had 11 bases not matched to a gene; V was cut back by 10 bases and J by 2 bases. CDR3 sequence: CATFPGQGITKNIQYF. The CDR3 DNA sequence: TGTGCCACCTTTCCGGGACAGGGGATAACCAAAAACATTCAGTACTTC.

The chain uses TRBV6-1 and TRBJ2-1, with TRBD2 matching 10 bases. Trimming removed 2 bases from V and 8 bases from J; junction bases left unmatched: 12. CDR1 is MNHNS and CDR2 is SASEGT in the germline V gene. This CDR3 region has 17 residues. This CDR3 is CASSESLSGRALDEQFF. CDR3 sequence (DNA): TGTGCCAGCAGTGAATCGTTGAGCGGGAGGGCCTTGGATGAGCAGTTCTTC.

The chain is built from TRBV28 and TRBJ2-4; TRBD1 aligns across 8 bases. Germline loops: CDR1 MDHEN, CDR2 SYDVKM. Unmatched junction bases numbered 4, after V lost 6 bases and J lost 9 bases. The CDR3 contains 12 residues. DNA for the CDR3: TGTGCCAGCAGCCAAGACAGGGGCATTCAGTACTTC. Its protein is CASSQDRGIQYF.

The chain has TRBV11-2 and TRBJ1-1; 9 nucleotides line up with TRBD1. J gave up 11 bases and V 1 base, and 17 bases lay outside the gene matches. Per germline, CDR1 SGHAT and CDR2 FQNNGV. The CDR3 has 17 residues. CDR3 region: CASSLGRATRDRESAFF. CDR3 nucleotides: TGTGCCAGCAGCTTAGGAAGGGCTACTAGGGACAGGGAATCGGCTTTCTTT.

The chain recombines TRBV2 with TRBJ1-6, with D possibly matching TRBD1 (6 bases). Germline-derived CDR1 and CDR2 are SNHLY and FYNNEI. CDR3 length: 14 amino acids. V lost 6 bases, J lost 6 bases, and 12 bases lay in between. CDR3 sequence reads: CASRSGDFNSPLHF. The CDR3 DNA sequence: TGTGCCAGCAGATCAGGGGACTTTAATTCACCCCTCCACTTT.